The clone carrying this T cell receptor beta chain is judged medium-sized. This specimen comes from a study of HIV-infected patients and healthy controls. Whole blood was used without fractionation, so all unsorted peripheral T cells were included. Reverse transcription used 450 to 500 ng RNA and constant-region primers for alpha and beta. Alpha and beta chain libraries were made separately by chain-specific third strand synthesis with multiplexing indices. TCRdb passed the 5' RACE reads through MiXCR, listing each CDR3 protein once. Of about 19,000 distinct CDR3 sequences listed, about 8.3% are singletons. Germline V gene sequence: CDR1 DFQATT, CDR2 SNEGSKA (reference sequence). The V segment lost 2 bases and the J segment 6 bases; nucleotides outside the gene matches: 7. The CDR3 covers 16 residues.

The sequenced sample consisted of blood. The chain links TRBV20-1 to TRBJ1-6; 10 nucleotides line up with TRBD1. The sequence derives from an adult in good health. CDR3 amino acids: CSARPPTGGPNSPLHF. CDR3 nucleotides: TGCAGTGCTAGACCCCCGACAGGGGGCCCTAATTCACCCCTCCACTTT.